The 5 T cell receptor beta chains reported below all come from one sample, sequenced in a study of blood T cell repertoires in COVID-19. Only in-frame clones appear in the TCRdb table, and some are missing; sequencing was by immunoSEQ multiplex PCR. The sample records approximately 200,000 clones, 70% to 90% being singletons. The sample was PBMCs or T cells enriched from blood (not recorded which). The receptors shown here come from a man aged 25 to 45 who had recovered from COVID-19.

This clone was recorded once. This chain connects TRBV28 to TRBJ1-5; TRBD1 matches at 10 bases. The J segment lost 3 bases and the V segment lost 7 bases, leaving 9 bases of the junction unmatched. Per the germline V gene, CDR1 is MDHEN and CDR2 is SYDVKM. The CDR3 has 16 amino acids. The CDR3 DNA sequence: TGTGCCAGCATCGGGACAGGGGTAGGCCCCAATCAGCCCCAGCATTTT. This gives the protein CASIGTGVGPNQPQHF. Variable domain in full (rest from reference TRBV28 and TRBJ1-5): DVKVTQSSRYLVKRTGEKVFLECVQDMDHENMFWYRQDPGLGLRLIYFSYDVKMKEKGDIPEGYSVSREKKERFSLILESASTNQTSMYLCASIGTGVGPNQPQHFGDGTRLSIL.

The CDR3 sequence: CASNILLADNEQFF. The CDR3 DNA follows: TGTGCCAGCAACATTTTACTAGCGGATAATGAGCAGTTCTTC. J is TRBJ2-1 and V is TRBV7-9; 8 positions match TRBD2. V dropped 7 bases and J dropped 7; count of bases not matched to a gene: 9. Germline V gene lookup returns CDR1 SEHNR and CDR2 FQNEAQ (reference sequence). The CDR3 spans 14 residues.

The J gene is TRBJ2-2, the V gene TRBV6-5; perhaps TRBD2 as D (5 bases). The CDR3 totals 14 residues. The V end was cut by 8 bases, the J end by 2 bases, with 12 bases between. Germline V gene data show CDR1 as MNHEY and CDR2 as SVGAGI. CDR3 sequence reads: CASQPDYNTGELFF. CDR3 nucleotides: TGTGCCAGCCAACCCGACTATAACACCGGGGAGCTGTTTTTT.

The chain has TRBV6-5 and TRBJ2-1; possibly TRBD2 for D (6 bases). The CDR3 runs 16 residues. V dropped 0 bases and J dropped 4 bases, with 13 bases sitting between them. Germline V lookup: CDR1 MNHEY, CDR2 SVGAGI. CDR3 region: CASSYSIADIYNEQFF. In DNA form, the CDR3 reads TGTGCCAGCAGTTACTCGATAGCGGATATTTACAATGAGCAGTTCTTC.

This chain uses TRBV6-5 with TRBJ2-2; 11 nucleotides line up with TRBD1. The CDR3 is 15 residues long. Germline V CDR1 and CDR2: MNHEY, SVGAGI. V shed 6 bases, J shed 4 bases, and the junction held 4 bases outside the gene matches. CDR3 loop: CASRGQGGGTGELFF. The CDR3 coding sequence is TGTGCCAGCAGGGGACAGGGGGGTGGCACCGGGGAGCTGTTTTTT.